Listed below are T cell receptor beta chains from one sample, sequenced in a study of blood T cell repertoires in COVID-19. Only in-frame clones appear in the TCRdb table, and some are missing; sequencing was by immunoSEQ multiplex PCR. The repertoire holds about 170,000 clones, over 80% seen once, with roughly 9.2% in the top ten. Specimen: peripheral blood. The receptors here all came from a woman of 80 years or more with active or convalescent COVID-19. Both conserved end residues are trimmed from each CDR3. Fields, in order: J gene, CDR3 length, clone size, V gene, CDR3 protein. Some rows mark clone size as missing; the rest say once, few, many or name a class of expanded clone.

>TRBJ1-3|13|NA|TRBV7-2
ASSLAGVSGNTIY
>TRBJ2-3|11|NA|TRBV7-9
ASSASTGDTQY
>TRBJ1-2|14|NA|TRBV28
ASSPTRTGFEDGYT
>TRBJ1-5|19|NA|TRBV2
ASSHPTPDRQGNGGNQPQH
>TRBJ1-1|14|NA|TRBV5-1
ASSKGLSPVNTEAF
>TRBJ2-5|15|NA|TRBV5-4
ASSPGGTGDLQETQY
>TRBJ2-1|13|NA|TRBV6-2/TRBV6-3
ASSSGTGIYNEQF
>TRBJ2-2|13|once|TRBV5-1
ASSLAGGSTGELF
>TRBJ1-2|11|NA|TRBV5-6
ASSLGQIYGYT
>TRBJ2-7|11|NA|TRBV7-2
ASSSAQGYEQY
>TRBJ1-5|12|once|TRBV20-1
SASLPRVGQPQH
>TRBJ1-1|12|NA|TRBV5-6
ASSLGRQGTEAF
>TRBJ1-1|13|few|TRBV6-5
ASSYAWTGNTEAF
>TRBJ1-5|13|NA|TRBV19
ASSIALGGGQPQH
>TRBJ2-2|12|NA|TRBV13
ASSFLGAGGELF
>TRBJ1-6|13|NA|TRBV3-1/TRBV3-2
ASSPKCGIGSPLH
>TRBJ2-2|14|NA|TRBV6-5
ASSYAGTSPTGELF
>TRBJ1-6|11|NA|TRBV10-3
AIRGDWNSPLH
>TRBJ1-2|13|NA|TRBV28
ASRVGDSGIYGYT
>TRBJ1-1|17|few|TRBV7-9
ASSLTLGAGGLKGPEAF
>TRBJ1-6|13|NA|TRBV6-5
ASTRRGGNNSPLH
>TRBJ1-2|13|NA|TRBV2
ASRNIVGQNYGYT
>TRBJ2-1|13|NA|TRBV11-3
ASSLADRVLDEQF
>TRBJ1-1|13|NA|TRBV15
ATSRKTGLNTEAF
>TRBJ2-2|13|NA|TRBV5-4
ASSSRGQGGRELF
>TRBJ2-7|11|NA|TRBV6-6
ASSTPTGGEQY
>TRBJ2-7|12|NA|TRBV19
ASSRTGTNYEQY
>TRBJ2-1|14|NA|TRBV6-1
ASSERGGVVYNEQF
>TRBJ2-3|14|NA|TRBV9
ASSVVQGIGTDTQY
>TRBJ2-3|13|NA|TRBV6-5
ASSQQGIGKGTQY
>TRBJ1-5|11|NA|TRBV6-1
ASSEITGQPQH